What follows are 21 T cell receptor beta chains derived from one specimen sequenced in a study of resident and recirculating memory T cells in vitiligo. TCRdb's copy holds only in-frame clones and misses some; the assay was immunoSEQ multiplex PCR. This sample has tens of thousands of clones, with approximately 89% found just once. Input material: blood. The receptor source for this set is a male donor with vitiligo.

The V and J genes are TRBV7-9 and TRBJ2-1; 7 bases map to TRBD2. The CDR3 sequence is 16 residues long. Germline CDR1 is SEHNR and CDR2 is FQNEAQ (reference sequence). V shed 3 bases, J shed 0 bases, and the junction held 5 bases outside the gene matches. The CDR3 nucleotides are TGTGCCAGCAGCTTGAAAGCGGGGAACTCCTACAATGAGCAGTTCTTC. Amino acids: CASSLKAGNSYNEQFF.

The V call is TRBV4-1, the J call TRBJ2-1; the match to TRBD1 covers 9 bases. This CDR3 has 16 amino acids. Germline trimming cut 0 bases from V and 6 bases from J; bases unmatched to any gene: 6. Per the germline V gene, CDR1 is MGHRA and CDR2 is YSYEKL. The CDR3 nucleotides read TGCGCCAGCAGCCAAGATTCCGGGACAGGGCCCAATGAGCAGTTCTTC. Protein product: CASSQDSGTGPNEQFF.

The chain joins TRBV27 to TRBJ2-7, with TRBD2 as a possible D gene (5 bases). The V end was cut by 6 bases, the J end by 9 bases, with 15 bases between. The CDR3 has 12 residues. Germline V lookup: CDR1 MNHEY, CDR2 SMNVEV (reference sequence). The CDR3 bases are TGTGCCAGCAGGGGTAATTCGGCGGGGCAGTACTTC. Residues: CASRGNSAGQYF.

The chain joins TRBV6-4 to TRBJ1-2; 10 bases line up with TRBD1. Germline CDR1 and CDR2: MRHNA and SNTAGT. The CDR3 is made up of 15 amino acids. Trimming removed 2 bases from V and 7 bases from J; junction bases left unmatched: 7. CDR3 bases: TGTGCCAGCAGTGACGCGGGACAGGGGAGGGGTGGCTACACCTTC. It specifies CASSDAGQGRGGYTF.

This chain joins TRBV19 and TRBJ2-5; 8 bases are a match to TRBD2. CDR3 size: 14 residues. After removal of 1 base from V and 5 bases from J, the junction contained 3 bases not matched to a gene. CDR1 and CDR2 from the germline V gene are LNHDA and SQIVND (reference sequence). DNA for the CDR3: TGTGCCAGTAGTATAGTGGTAGCGGGGGAGACCCAGTACTTC. Translating it yields CASSIVVAGETQYF.

The rearrangement uses TRBV6-5 and TRBJ2-7, with 10 bases identical to TRBD1. Unmatched junction bases numbered 4, after V lost 0 bases and J lost 5 bases. Per germline, CDR1 MNHEY and CDR2 SVGAGI. CDR3 length: 15 amino acids. The CDR3 nucleotides read TGTGCCAGCAGTTACTCCGTTGACAGGGGGCACGAGCAGTACTTC. This codes for CASSYSVDRGHEQYF.

The chain has TRBV4-3 and TRBJ2-1; TRBD1 aligns across 9 bases. V was clipped by 1 base and J by 12 bases; unmatched bases: 4. The CDR3 sequence is 13 residues long. CDR1 LGHNA and CDR2 YSLEER come from the germline V gene. In nucleotides, the CDR3 is TGCGCCAGCAGCCAAGCCGGGACAGGGACGCAGTTCTTC. This gives the protein CASSQAGTGTQFF.

This sequence joins TRBV11-1 and TRBJ2-7; perhaps TRBD2 as D (6 bases). The CDR3 totals 14 residues. Germline values: CDR1 SGHAT, CDR2 FQDESV (reference sequence). Between the trimmed V and J ends, which lost 7 bases and 4 bases, there was a span of 17 bases. DNA for the CDR3: TGTGCCAGCACGCCCCCGGGACTCTTATACGAGCAGTACTTC. Translating it yields CASTPPGLLYEQYF.

The chain uses TRBV5-1 and TRBJ1-4; D remains unclear. The CDR3 length is 14 residues. Trimming took 5 bases from V and 3 from J, leaving 11 bases between them. In germline, CDR1 is SGHRS, CDR2 YFSETQ. The chain's CDR3 is CASRGAEANEKLFF. DNA of the CDR3: TGCGCCAGCAGGGGAGCGGAGGCTAATGAAAAACTGTTTTTT.

The rearrangement links TRBV11-2 to TRBJ2-7; tentatively, D is TRBD1 (6 bases). The CDR3 runs to 12 residues. CDR1 is SGHAT and CDR2 is FQNNGV in the germline V gene. V was pared by 5 bases and J by 9 bases, with 14 bases between. The CDR3 DNA reads as TGTGCCAGCAGCATACAGGGTGGTGGGCAGTACTTC. Translating it yields CASSIQGGGQYF.

This clone was counted once. The genes are TRBV6-5 and TRBJ2-5; 16 bases line up with TRBD2. The length of the CDR3 is 15 residues. The germline CDR1 and CDR2 sequences are MNHEY and SVGAGI. With V trimmed by 6 bases and J by 2 bases, 0 bases remained unmatched. The CDR3 DNA follows: TGTGCCAGCAGGGGACTAGCGGGGGGGCAAGAGACCCAGTACTTC. It codes for CASRGLAGGQETQYF.

This rearrangement joins TRBV5-1 to TRBJ1-3; 8 bases line up with TRBD1. This CDR3 has 16 amino acids. The V segment lost 1 base and the J segment 1 base; nucleotides outside the gene matches: 4. Per germline, CDR1 SGHRS and CDR2 YFSETQ. Here the CDR3 DNA reads TGCGCCAGCAGCTTGACAGGGGGAGTTTCTGGAAACACCATATATTTT. It yields the protein CASSLTGGVSGNTIYF.

The chain couples TRBV2 to TRBJ1-2; D may be TRBD1 (6 bases). V was pared by 4 bases and J by 3 bases, with 12 bases between. This CDR3 region has 14 residues. CDR1 SNHLY and CDR2 FYNNEI come from the germline V gene. The DNA of the CDR3 is TGTGCCAGCAGTGCCACAGGGTGGGACTATGGCTACACCTTC. Residues: CASSATGWDYGYTF. Complete variable domain (other parts from reference TRBV2 and TRBJ1-2): EPEVTQTPSHQVTQMGQEVILRCVPISNHLYFYWYRQILGQKVEFLVSFYNNEISEKSEIFDDQFSVERPDGSNFTLKIRSTKLEDSAMYFCASSATGWDYGYTFGSGTRLTVV.

The rearrangement links TRBV18 to TRBJ1-5; 7 bases map to TRBD1. Germline values: CDR1 KGHSH, CDR2 LQKENI. Unmatched junction bases numbered 9, after V lost 5 bases and J lost 2 bases. The CDR3 runs to 16 residues. The CDR3 protein is CASSFGGGAGNQPQHF. Written as DNA, the CDR3 is TGTGCCAGCTCATTCGGAGGGGGCGCGGGCAATCAGCCCCAGCATTTT.

This chain links TRBV6-5 with TRBJ2-2, with D possibly matching TRBD1 (5 bases). Germline V gives CDR1 MNHEY, CDR2 SVGAGI. V shed 2 bases and J shed 1 base, with 5 bases lying between them. This CDR3 is 14 amino acids long. The DNA for the CDR3 is TGTGCCAGCAGTTACAGGGGGAACACCGGGGAGCTGTTTTTT. Translation gives CASSYRGNTGELFF.

The CDR3 loop is CASSVTQDRGHSPLHF. Here the CDR3 DNA reads TGTGCCAGCAGCGTAACCCAGGACAGGGGACATTCACCCCTCCACTTT. The chain recombines TRBV9 with TRBJ1-6, with 9 bases lining up with TRBD1. CDR1 and CDR2 (germline): SGDLS, YYNGEE. V gave up 1 base and J gave up 8 bases; unmatched junction bases: 7. The CDR3 has 16 residues.

This rearrangement joins TRBV27 to TRBJ1-1; maybe TRBD1 (5 bases). Trimming removed 2 bases at V and 0 bases at J, with 13 bases between. Germline V CDR1 and CDR2: MNHEY, SMNVEV (reference sequence). The CDR3 length is 16 residues. The CDR3 spells CASSLRQGTMNTEAFF. The DNA of the CDR3 is TGTGCCAGCAGTTTACGGCAGGGCACAATGAACACTGAAGCTTTCTTT.

The chain combines TRBV7-3 with TRBJ1-6, with unresolved D. The ends were cut back, 2 bases at V and 6 bases at J, with 11 bases in the middle. CDR3 length: 15 residues. Germline V gene lookup returns CDR1 SGHTA and CDR2 FQGTGA. The chain's CDR3 is CASSLVGNLNSPLHF. CDR3 coding DNA: TGTGCCAGCAGCTTAGTCGGGAATCTTAATTCACCCCTCCACTTT. Using reference TRBV7-3 and TRBJ1-6 for the parts outside the CDR3, the full variable domain is GAGVSQTPSNKVTEKGKYVELRCDPISGHTALYWYRQSLGQGPEFLIYFQGTGAADDSGLPNDRFFAVRPEGSVSTLKIQRTERGDSAVYLCASSLVGNLNSPLHFGNGTRLTVT.

The chain joins TRBV6-1 to TRBJ2-1; D remains unclear. Looked up from germline, CDR1 is MNHNS and CDR2 is SASEGT. The CDR3 has 13 amino acids. V was cut by 3 bases and J by 9 bases, with 12 bases left in between. CDR3 residues: CASSDDWIIEQFF. DNA of the CDR3: TGTGCCAGCAGTGACGACTGGATAATTGAGCAGTTCTTC.

V gene TRBV7-2 combines with J gene TRBJ1-2; the D gene is possibly TRBD1 (5 bases). The CDR3 has 14 residues. From germline, CDR1 is SGHTA and CDR2 FQGNSA. V lost 0 bases, J lost 5 bases, and 10 bases lay in between. The CDR3 coding sequence is TGTGCCAGCAGCTTAGCGGGGAGGGGTTATGGCTACACCTTC. Encoded protein: CASSLAGRGYGYTF.

The chain has TRBV30 and TRBJ2-5; 8 nucleotides agree with TRBD1. The CDR3 consists of 15 residues. J was trimmed by 4 bases and V by 0 bases; bases with no gene match: 7. Germline loops: CDR1 GTSNPN, CDR2 SVGIG (reference sequence). The CDR3 region has the DNA TGTGCCTGGAGTGTCGGACAGGGCAACCTAGAGACCCAGTACTTC. Translating gives CAWSVGQGNLETQYF. Full variable domain (remainder filled in from reference TRBV30 and TRBJ2-5): SQTIHQWPATLVQPVGSPLSLECTVEGTSNPNLYWYRQAAGRGLQLLFYSVGIGQISSEVPQNLSASRPQDRQFILSSKKLLLSDSGFYLCAWSVGQGNLETQYFGPGTRLLVL.